The sequence of this T cell receptor beta chain was determined in a study of blood T cell repertoires in COVID-19. Here immunoSEQ multiplex PCR was the method, and the copy in TCRdb shows in-frame clones only, minus some. The table shows hundreds of thousands of clones, with 86% occurring only once. The V end lost 6 bases, the J end lost 3 bases, and 14 bases lay between the germline ends. CDR3 length equals 14 residues. Germline V gene lookup returns CDR1 MNHEY and CDR2 SVGAGI. The sample taken for sequencing was PBMCs or T cells enriched from blood (not recorded which). The sequence was obtained from a woman aged 45-65 years in a cohort exposed to, infected with or recovered from COVID-19 (not recorded which). The chain employs TRBV6-5 and TRBJ1-2; D is perhaps TRBD1 (6 bases). Here the CDR3 reads CASRPQTGYYGYTF. The CDR3 DNA reads as TGTGCCAGCAGACCACAGACAGGCTACTATGGCTACACCTTC.